The 20 T cell receptor beta chains reported below all come from one sample, sequenced in a study of CD8+CD57+ T cells in acquired aplastic anemia. Investigators profiled TCR beta VDJ and CDR3 from genomic DNA template. TCRdb analysed the reads with MiXCR anew, one entry per CDR3 protein. The data contain about 150,000 distinct CDR3 sequences, 52% of them seen just once; the ten biggest clones take up less than 15%. For sequencing, patients were chosen who had shown expansion of CD8+CD57+ cells by flow cytometry. Sequencing was performed on sorted CD4+, CD8+, or CD8+CD57+ T cells (not recorded which) from PBMCs. The receptors here all came from a human donor with aplastic anemia.

CDR3 DNA sequence: TGTGCCAGCAAGGACAGGGGCCCCGAGCAGTACTTC. Its protein is CASKDRGPEQYF. The rearrangement joins TRBV3-1 to TRBJ2-7, with TRBD1 matching 9 bases. Looked up from germline, CDR1 is LGHDT and CDR2 is YNNKEL (reference sequence). J gave up 6 bases and V 7 bases, and 4 bases lay outside the gene matches. The CDR3 consists of 12 residues.

J is TRBJ1-1 and V is TRBV7-2, with D hard to call. V dropped 6 bases and J dropped 8 bases, with 7 bases sitting between them. There are 10 residues in the CDR3. The germline V gene has CDR1 SGHTA and CDR2 FQGNSA. DNA for the CDR3: TGTGCCAGCAGGGGGAGAGAAGCTTTCTTT. Translating gives CASRGREAFF.

At least ten counts were recorded for this clonotype. The chain carries TRBV27 and TRBJ2-2, with D hard to call. The germline V gene encodes CDR1 MNHEY and CDR2 SMNVEV (reference sequence). V was trimmed by 10 bases and J by 6 bases, leaving 12 bases between them. The CDR3 is 12 residues long. The CDR3 bases are TGTGCCACCCAACCTGGGGCCGGGGAGCTGTTTTTT. Translated, it gives CATQPGAGELFF.

With regard to this clonotype: Given a much more abundant clone one base away, this may be a read error. The chain recombines TRBV6-2 or TRBV6-3 with TRBJ1-1; perhaps TRBD1 as D (6 bases). CDR3 length equals 13 residues. Germline CDR1 MNHEY, CDR2 SVGEGT. CDR3 coding DNA: TGTGCCGGCAGCCGACAGGAGAACACTGAAGCTTTCTTT. This codes for CAGSRQENTEAFF.

This clonotype was detected only once. Just one base apart from a much larger clone, this may be a read error. The V gene is TRBV6-2 or TRBV6-3, the J gene TRBJ2-2; D assignment may be TRBD1 or TRBD2 (6 bases each). This CDR3 has 12 amino acids. CDR1 and CDR2 (germline): MNHEY, SVGEGT. CDR3 residues: CAGGPPTGELLF. DNA for the CDR3: TGTGCCGGGGGGCCACCGACCGGGGAGCTGCTTTTT.

This clonotype was seen many times. V gene TRBV15 combines with J gene TRBJ2-1; D remains unclear. V lost 0 bases and J lost 0, with 0 bases in between. CDR1 and CDR2 from the germline V gene are LNHNV and YYDKDF (reference sequence). The CDR3 has 13 residues. The CDR3 region has the DNA TGTGCCACCAGCAGAGACTCCTACAATGAGCAGTTCTTC. Protein sequence: CATSRDSYNEQFF. The full variable domain, with the rest looked up from reference TRBV15 and TRBJ2-1, is DAMVIQNPRYQVTQFGKPVTLSCSQTLNHNVMYWYQQKSSQAPKLLFHYYDKDFNNEADTPDNFQSRRPNTSFCFLDIRSPGLGDTAMYLCATSRDSYNEQFFGPGTRLTVL.

The J gene is TRBJ2-5, the V gene TRBV7-2; 10 nucleotides agree with TRBD1. CDR3 length: 14 amino acids. Germline loops: CDR1 SGHTA, CDR2 FQGNSA. With V trimmed by 5 bases and J by 7 bases, 7 bases remained unmatched. CDR3 nucleotide sequence: TGTGCCAGCAGCGCGACAGGGGGCAAGGGGACCCAGTACTTC. Its translation: CASSATGGKGTQYF.

This chain joins TRBV20-1 and TRBJ2-2; TRBD1 matches at 12 bases. The CDR3 consists of 16 residues. Germline V lookup: CDR1 DFQATT, CDR2 SNEGSKA (reference sequence). The V and J ends lost 6 bases and 5 bases, in that order; junction bases with no gene match: 10. CDR3 sequence (DNA): TGCAGTGCAAGGGACAGGGGGCTAGGAAGGACCGGGGAGCTGTTTTTT. Translated, it gives CSARDRGLGRTGELFF.

The V gene is TRBV7-6, the J gene TRBJ2-7, with D perhaps TRBD1 or TRBD2 (5 bases each). Germline V CDR1 and CDR2: SGHVS, FNYEAQ. V lost 3 bases and J lost 3, with 12 bases in between. This CDR3 spans 14 amino acids. CDR3: CASSFRLGDYEQYF. CDR3 nucleotide sequence: TGTGCCAGCAGCTTTCGCCTGGGGGACTACGAGCAGTACTTC.

This clonotype occurred many times. The V gene is TRBV29-1, the J gene TRBJ1-1, with D possibly being TRBD1 (6 bases). The V gene lost 3 bases and the J gene lost 5 bases, with 10 bases spanning the gap. From germline, CDR1 is SQVTM and CDR2 ANQGSEA. This CDR3 comprises 12 residues. In nucleotides, the CDR3 is TGCAGCGTTGAGGGGCAGGGGACTGAAGCTTTCTTT. This sequence encodes CSVEGQGTEAFF.

The chain links TRBV19 to TRBJ2-7; D possibly corresponds to TRBD1 (5 bases). CDR3 length: 15 amino acids. Germline values: CDR1 LNHDA, CDR2 SQIVND (reference sequence). V dropped 3 bases and J dropped 3 bases, with 15 bases sitting between them. As DNA, the CDR3 is TGTGCCAGTAGTATCTCAGGGATGGGTCTCTACGAGCAGTACTTC. Translating it yields CASSISGMGLYEQYF.

For this clonotype: One junction end does not reproduce the germline sequence, and a read error may be involved. J is TRBJ2-2 and V is TRBV7-9; weak D call: TRBD2 (5 bases). Germline loops: CDR1 SEHNR, CDR2 FQNEAQ (reference sequence). The CDR3 length is 11 residues. Here the CDR3 reads CASSITGELYF. The CDR3 DNA reads TGTGCCAGCAGCATCACCGGGGAGCTGTATTTT. Variable domain in full (rest from reference TRBV7-9 and TRBJ2-2): DTGVSQNPRHKITKRGQNVTFRCDPISEHNRLYWYRQTLGQGPEFLTYFQNEAQLEKSRLLSDRFSAERPKGSFSTLEIQRTEQGDSAMYLCASSITGELYFGEGSRLTVL.

The chain recombines TRBV5-6 with TRBJ2-3, with 8 bases identical to TRBD2. V lost 2 bases, J lost 2 bases, and 10 bases stayed unmatched. The CDR3 length is 17 residues. CDR1 is SGHDT, CDR2 YYEEEE, per germline. CDR3 region: CASSLYPLAAPTDTQYF. The CDR3 DNA reads TGTGCCAGCAGCTTATACCCACTAGCGGCCCCCACAGATACGCAGTATTTT.

This chain links TRBV5-1 with TRBJ1-6; tentatively, D is TRBD1 (6 bases). Trimming pared 2 bases from V and 8 bases from J, leaving 32 bases between. Germline V gene data show CDR1 as SGHRS and CDR2 as YFSETQ. This CDR3 is 21 amino acids long. The CDR3 is CASSFIGQLTTDIRGDSPLHF. CDR3 coding DNA: TGCGCCAGCAGCTTCATAGGACAGCTCACCACCGATATTCGGGGGGATTCACCCCTCCACTTT. The variable domain in full, completed from reference TRBV5-1 and TRBJ1-6, reads KAGVTQTPRYLIKTRGQQVTLSCSPISGHRSVSWYQQTPGQGLQFLFEYFSETQRNKGNFPGRFSGRQFSNSRSEMNVSTLELGDSALYLCASSFIGQLTTDIRGDSPLHFGNGTRLTVT.

This clonotype was picked up one time. A much larger clone is a single base away; this may be a read error. V and J are TRBV13 and TRBJ2-3, with a tentative D call TRBD1 (6 bases). Trimming stripped 0 bases from V and 1 base from J, with 11 bases between. The CDR3 is made up of 16 amino acids. In germline, CDR1 is PRHDT, CDR2 FYEKMQ (reference sequence). CDR3 nucleotides: TGTGCCAGCAGCTTAGGCCGGACAGCGGGCACAGATACGCAGTATTTT. Protein product: CASSLGRTAGTDTQYF.

This chain joins TRBV10-3 and TRBJ1-1; D is ambiguous. In germline, CDR1 is ENHRY, CDR2 SYGVKD. This CDR3 contains 12 residues. Trimming shortened V by 2 bases and J by 0 bases, and 1 base separated the two germline ends. DNA for the CDR3: TGTGCCATCAGTGAGCTGAACACTGAAGCTTTCTTT. It codes for CAISELNTEAFF.

The chain carries TRBV4-3 and TRBJ1-2; D might be TRBD1 (5 bases). The germline V and J ends were trimmed by 1 base and 8 bases, with 11 bases remaining between them. Germline V gives CDR1 LGHNA, CDR2 YSLEER. CDR3 length equals 13 residues. The CDR3, as DNA: TGCGCCAGCAGCCAAGGAGGGGTGGTAGGCTACACCTTC. This translates into CASSQGGVVGYTF.

V and J are TRBV10-1 and TRBJ2-1; 10 bases agree with TRBD2. Germline V gives CDR1 WNHNN, CDR2 SYGVQD (reference sequence). This CDR3 is built from 15 residues. V shed 6 bases and J 3 bases; nucleotides not matched to a gene: 5. This CDR3 reads CASSLAGAGYNEQFF. The CDR3 bases are TGCGCCAGCAGCCTAGCGGGAGCCGGCTACAATGAGCAGTTCTTC.

The chain recombines TRBV15 with TRBJ2-3; tentatively, D is TRBD1 (5 bases). The CDR3 has 14 amino acids. Trimming left V 5 bases short and J 2 bases short, with 11 bases between. In germline, CDR1 is LNHNV, CDR2 YYDKDF (reference sequence). This CDR3 reads CATSLVGDTDTQYF. CDR3 DNA sequence: TGTGCCACCAGCTTAGTAGGGGACACAGATACGCAGTATTTT.

This clonotype was detected ten times or more. CDR3 sequence reads: CASSERDETAGLHF. CDR3 nucleotides: TGTGCCAGCAGTGAAAGGGATGAGACAGCGGGTTTGCATTTT. J is TRBJ1-5 and V is TRBV6-1, with a weak D call TRBD1 (5 bases). The V end lost 2 bases, the J end lost 15 bases, and 20 bases lay between the germline ends. The V gene's germline CDR1 is MNHNS and CDR2 SASEGT. This CDR3 region has 14 residues.